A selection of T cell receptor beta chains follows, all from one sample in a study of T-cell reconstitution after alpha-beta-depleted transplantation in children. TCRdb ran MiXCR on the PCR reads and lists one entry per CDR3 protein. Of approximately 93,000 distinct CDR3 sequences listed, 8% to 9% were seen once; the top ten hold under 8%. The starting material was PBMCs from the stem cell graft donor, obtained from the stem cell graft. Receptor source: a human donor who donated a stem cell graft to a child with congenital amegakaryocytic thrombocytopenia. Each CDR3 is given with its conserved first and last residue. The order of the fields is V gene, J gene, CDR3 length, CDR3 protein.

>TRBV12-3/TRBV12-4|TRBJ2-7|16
CASSSYSGTSRHEQYF
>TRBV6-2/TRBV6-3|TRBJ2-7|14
CASSLDRVEYEQYF
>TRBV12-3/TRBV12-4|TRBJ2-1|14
CASSRGRNYNEQFF
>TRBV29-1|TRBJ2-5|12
CSVDRGEETQYF
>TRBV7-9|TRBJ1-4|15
CASSPPRRFGEKLFF
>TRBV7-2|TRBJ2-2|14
CASSQGGIPGELFF
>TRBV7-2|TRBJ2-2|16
CASSSGTTLGTGELFF
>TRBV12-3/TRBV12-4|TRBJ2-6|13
CASNLKGANVLTF
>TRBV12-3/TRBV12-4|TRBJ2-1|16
CASSLSGTSGDNEQFF
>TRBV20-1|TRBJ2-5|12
CSAGQGRETQYF
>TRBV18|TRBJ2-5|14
CASSATWVEETQYF
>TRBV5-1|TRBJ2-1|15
CASSLVGGRFNEQFF
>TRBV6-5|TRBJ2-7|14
CASNHPTSPYEQYF
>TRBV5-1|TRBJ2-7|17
CASSLKDYSLLTYEQYF
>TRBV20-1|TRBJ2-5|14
CSARSGTVQETQYF
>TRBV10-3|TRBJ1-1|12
CAISESGLVAFF
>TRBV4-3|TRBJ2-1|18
CASSQDFGGRANDDEQFF
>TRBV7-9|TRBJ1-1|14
CASSPRGYGTEAFF
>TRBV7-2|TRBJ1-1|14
CASSRNRGGSEAFF
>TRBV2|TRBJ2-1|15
CASSDRAVPYNEQFF
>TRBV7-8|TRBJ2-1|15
CASSFGRAGLNEQFF
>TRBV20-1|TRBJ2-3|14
CSATVESGSDTQYF
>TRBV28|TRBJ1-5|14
CASRADRALPPQHF
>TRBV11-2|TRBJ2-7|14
CASSQTGPRGEQYF
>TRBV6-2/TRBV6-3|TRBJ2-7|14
CASTDPALVGEQYF
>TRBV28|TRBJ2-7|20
CASSPHPGTGKTSSSYEQYF
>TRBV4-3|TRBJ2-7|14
CASSPGLGAYEQYF
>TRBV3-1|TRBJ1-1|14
CASSQPRGGTEAFF
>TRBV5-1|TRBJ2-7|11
CASSLDYEQYF
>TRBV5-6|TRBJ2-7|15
CASSARRLAGWEQYF
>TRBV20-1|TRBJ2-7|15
CSARDGRGIAYEQYF
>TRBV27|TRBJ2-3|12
CASSPVGHTQYF
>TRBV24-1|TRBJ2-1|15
CATSDLQDSYNEQFF
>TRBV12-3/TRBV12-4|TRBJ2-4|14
CASSPWGSGGVQYF
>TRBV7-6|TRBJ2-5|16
CASSTRTGLGAETQYF
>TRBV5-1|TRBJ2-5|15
CASSLQGRDGETQYF
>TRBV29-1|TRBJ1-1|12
CSVGAGHTEAFF
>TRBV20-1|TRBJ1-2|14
CSAIDTGVNYGYTF
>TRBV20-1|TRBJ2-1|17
CSASGTTLRSSYNEQFF
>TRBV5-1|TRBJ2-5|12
CASSFGGETQYF